This note documents a single TCR beta chain sequence. Antigen: not known. The time point here: patch test 3, about 24 weeks after DPC sensitization. Treatment given: therapeutic diphenylcyclopropenone sensitization with weekly scalp DPC. This entry is derived from a study of human T cells and chemical hapten exposure. TCRdb passed the RACE reads through MiXCR, listing each CDR3 protein once. The data contain over 65,000 distinct CDR3 sequences, roughly 10% of them singletons. The CDR3 totals 14 residues. CDR1 DFQATT and CDR2 SNEGSKA come from the germline V gene (reference sequence). V lost 3 bases and J 7 bases, leaving 13 bases between the germline ends. Whole-study results and caveats: Those TCRs sitting above 1 in 1000 frequency stayed the same with DPC sensitization.

The sequencing used whole blood, collected in connection with sensitization to the hapten diphenylcyclopropenone (DPC). The rearrangement uses TRBV20-1 and TRBJ1-6, with D unclear. The TCR was taken from a woman aged 45 to 65 with alopecia areata. Some clones in this sample may be carry-over from other donors' samples. The CDR3 loop reads CSASVGLSNSPLHF. The DNA of the CDR3 is TGCAGTGCTAGTGTAGGGCTGTCGAATTCACCCCTCCACTTT.